The T cell receptor (beta chain) described here comes from a study of T cells in tumors after PD-1 blockade. The trim removed 7 bases at V and 4 bases at J, leaving 6 bases unmatched. The CDR3 extends over 15 amino acids. CDR1 SNHLY and CDR2 FYNNEI come from the germline V gene. This clone was observed a few times. Data came from immunoSEQ multiplex PCR; TCRdb stores just in-frame clones and leaves some out. This sample has roughly 13,000 clones, with 65% to 70% found just once. This TCR came from a human donor with cutaneous squamous cell carcinoma. The sequences come from tumor tissue, collected after anti-PD-1 treatment. The rearrangement uses TRBV2 and TRBJ2-5; TRBD2 matches at 13 bases. The CDR3 DNA is TGTGCCAGCAAAACTAGCGGGGGGGCCGGAGAGACCCAGTACTTC. Translating it yields CASKTSGGAGETQYF.